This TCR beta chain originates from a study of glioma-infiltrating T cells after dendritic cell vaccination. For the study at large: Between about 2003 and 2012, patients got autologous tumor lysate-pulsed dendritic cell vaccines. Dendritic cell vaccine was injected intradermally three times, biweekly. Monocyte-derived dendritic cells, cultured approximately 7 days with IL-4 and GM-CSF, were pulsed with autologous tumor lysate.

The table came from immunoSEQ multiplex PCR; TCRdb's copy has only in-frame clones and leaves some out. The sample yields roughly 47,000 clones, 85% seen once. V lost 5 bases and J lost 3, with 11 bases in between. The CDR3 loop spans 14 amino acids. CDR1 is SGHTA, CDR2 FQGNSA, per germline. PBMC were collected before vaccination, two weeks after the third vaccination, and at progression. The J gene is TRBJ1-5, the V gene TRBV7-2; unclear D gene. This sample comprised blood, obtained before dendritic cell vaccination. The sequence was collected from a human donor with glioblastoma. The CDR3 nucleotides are TGTGCCAGCAGCCAGGCGGGGTTCAATCAGCCCCAGCATTTT. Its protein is CASSQAGFNQPQHF.